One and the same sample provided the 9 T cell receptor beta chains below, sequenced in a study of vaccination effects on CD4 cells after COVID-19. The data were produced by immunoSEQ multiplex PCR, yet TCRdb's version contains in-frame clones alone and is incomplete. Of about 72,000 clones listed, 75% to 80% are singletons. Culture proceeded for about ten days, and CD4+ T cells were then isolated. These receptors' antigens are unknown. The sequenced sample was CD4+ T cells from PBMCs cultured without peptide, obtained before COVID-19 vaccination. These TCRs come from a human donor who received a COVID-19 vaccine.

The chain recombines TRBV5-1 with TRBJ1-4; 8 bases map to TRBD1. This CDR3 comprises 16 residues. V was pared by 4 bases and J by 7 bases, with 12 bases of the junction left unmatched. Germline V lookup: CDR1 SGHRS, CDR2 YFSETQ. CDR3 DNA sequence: TGCGCCAGCAGCACAGGACAGGGTGGACGTGGTGAAAAACTGTTTTTT. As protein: CASSTGQGGRGEKLFF. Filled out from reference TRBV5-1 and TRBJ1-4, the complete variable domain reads KAGVTQTPRYLIKTRGQQVTLSCSPISGHRSVSWYQQTPGQGLQFLFEYFSETQRNKGNFPGRFSGRQFSNSRSEMNVSTLELGDSALYLCASSTGQGGRGEKLFFGSGTQLSVL.

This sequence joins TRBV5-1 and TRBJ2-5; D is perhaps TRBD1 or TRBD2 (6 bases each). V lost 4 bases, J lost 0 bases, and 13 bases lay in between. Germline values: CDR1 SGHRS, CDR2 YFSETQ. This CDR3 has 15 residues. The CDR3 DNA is TGCGCCAGCAGCGGGCCGGGGGCTAACCAAGAGACCCAGTACTTC. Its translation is CASSGPGANQETQYF. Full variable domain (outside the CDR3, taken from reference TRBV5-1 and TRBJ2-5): KAGVTQTPRYLIKTRGQQVTLSCSPISGHRSVSWYQQTPGQGLQFLFEYFSETQRNKGNFPGRFSGRQFSNSRSEMNVSTLELGDSALYLCASSGPGANQETQYFGPGTRLLVL.

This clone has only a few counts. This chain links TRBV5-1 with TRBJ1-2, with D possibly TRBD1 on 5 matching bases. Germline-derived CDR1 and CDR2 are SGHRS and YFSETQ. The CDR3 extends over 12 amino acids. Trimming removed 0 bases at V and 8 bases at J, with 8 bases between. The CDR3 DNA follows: TGCGCCAGCAGCTTGGAAGGGGCCGGCTACACCTTC. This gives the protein CASSLEGAGYTF.

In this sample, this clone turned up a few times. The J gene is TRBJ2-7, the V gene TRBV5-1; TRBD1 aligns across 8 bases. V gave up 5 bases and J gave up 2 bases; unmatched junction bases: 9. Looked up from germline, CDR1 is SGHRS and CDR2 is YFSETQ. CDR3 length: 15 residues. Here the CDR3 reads CASREGQGMAYEQYV. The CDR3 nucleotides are TGCGCCAGCAGGGAAGGACAGGGAATGGCCTACGAGCAGTACGTC.

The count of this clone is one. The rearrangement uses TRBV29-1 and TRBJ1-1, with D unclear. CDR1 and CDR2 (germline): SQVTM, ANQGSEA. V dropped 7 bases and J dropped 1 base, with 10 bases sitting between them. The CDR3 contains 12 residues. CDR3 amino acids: CSATQGNTEAFF. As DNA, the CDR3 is TGCAGCGCGACTCAAGGGAACACTGAAGCTTTCTTT.

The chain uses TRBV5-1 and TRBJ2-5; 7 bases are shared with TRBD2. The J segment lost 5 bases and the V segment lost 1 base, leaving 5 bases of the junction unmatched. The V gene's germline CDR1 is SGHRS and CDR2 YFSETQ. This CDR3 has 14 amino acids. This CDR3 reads CASSLWRGYETQYF. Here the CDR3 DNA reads TGCGCCAGCAGCTTGTGGCGGGGGTACGAGACCCAGTACTTC.

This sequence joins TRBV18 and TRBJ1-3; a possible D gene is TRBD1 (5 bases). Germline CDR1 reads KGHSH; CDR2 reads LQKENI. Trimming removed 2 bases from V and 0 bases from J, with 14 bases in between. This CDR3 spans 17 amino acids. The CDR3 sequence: CASSPSRAGISGNTIYF. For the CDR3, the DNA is TGTGCCAGCTCACCAAGCCGGGCAGGGATCTCTGGAAACACCATATATTTT.

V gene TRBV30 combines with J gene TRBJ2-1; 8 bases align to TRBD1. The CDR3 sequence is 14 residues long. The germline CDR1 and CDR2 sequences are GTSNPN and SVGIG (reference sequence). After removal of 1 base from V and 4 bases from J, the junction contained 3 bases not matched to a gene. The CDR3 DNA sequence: TGTGCCTGGAGTGGTGACAGGGGTTACAATGAGCAGTTCTTC. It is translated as CAWSGDRGYNEQFF.

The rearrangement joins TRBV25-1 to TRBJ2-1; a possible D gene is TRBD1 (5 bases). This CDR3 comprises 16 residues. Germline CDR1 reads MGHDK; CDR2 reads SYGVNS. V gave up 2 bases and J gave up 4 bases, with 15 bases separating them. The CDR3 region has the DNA TGTGCCAGCAGTGAAAGGGCCCAAGGGGATTACAATGAGCAGTTCTTC. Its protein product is CASSERAQGDYNEQFF.